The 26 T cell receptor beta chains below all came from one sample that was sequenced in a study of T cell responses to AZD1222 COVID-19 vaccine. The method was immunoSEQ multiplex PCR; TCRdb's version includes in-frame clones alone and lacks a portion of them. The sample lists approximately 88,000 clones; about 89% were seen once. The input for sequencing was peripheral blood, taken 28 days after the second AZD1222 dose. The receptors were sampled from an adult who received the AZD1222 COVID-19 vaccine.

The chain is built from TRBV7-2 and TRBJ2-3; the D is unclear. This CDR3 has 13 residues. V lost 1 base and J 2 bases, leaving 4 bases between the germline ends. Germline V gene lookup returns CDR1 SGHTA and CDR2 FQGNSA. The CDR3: CASSLVTTDTQYF. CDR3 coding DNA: TGTGCCAGCAGCTTAGTCACCACAGATACGCAGTATTTT. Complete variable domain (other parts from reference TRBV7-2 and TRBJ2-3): GAGVSQSPSNKVTEKGKDVELRCDPISGHTALYWYRQSLGQGLEFLIYFQGNSAPDKSGLPSDRFSAERTGGSVSTLTIQRTQQEDSAVYLCASSLVTTDTQYFGPGTRLTVL.

DNA of the CDR3: TGCGCCAGCCGGCTGACAGGGACTACAACTAATGAAAAACTGTTTTTT. It codes for CASRLTGTTTNEKLFF. The V gene is TRBV5-1, the J gene TRBJ1-4; 7 positions agree with TRBD1. The germline CDR1 and CDR2 sequences are SGHRS and YFSETQ. CDR3 length equals 16 residues. Losses at the gene ends were 7 bases for V and 0 bases for J; bases not matched to a gene: 9.

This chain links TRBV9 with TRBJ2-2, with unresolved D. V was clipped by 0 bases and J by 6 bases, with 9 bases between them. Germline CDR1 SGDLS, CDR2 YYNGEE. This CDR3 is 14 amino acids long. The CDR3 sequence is CASSVGGVAGELFF. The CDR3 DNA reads TGTGCCAGCAGCGTAGGTGGAGTTGCCGGGGAGCTGTTTTTT.

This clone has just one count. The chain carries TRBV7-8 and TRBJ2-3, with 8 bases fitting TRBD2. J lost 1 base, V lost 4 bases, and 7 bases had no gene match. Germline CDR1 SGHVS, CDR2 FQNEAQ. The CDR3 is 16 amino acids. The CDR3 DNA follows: TGTGCCAGCAGCTCGGGGGGGGCCGGGGGCACAGATACGCAGTATTTT. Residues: CASSSGGAGGTDTQYF.

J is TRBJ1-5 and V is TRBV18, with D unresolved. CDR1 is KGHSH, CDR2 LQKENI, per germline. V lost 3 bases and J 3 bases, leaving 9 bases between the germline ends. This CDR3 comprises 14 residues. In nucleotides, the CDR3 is TGTGCCAGCTCACCTTTGGCAGACAATCAGCCCCAGCATTTT. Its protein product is CASSPLADNQPQHF. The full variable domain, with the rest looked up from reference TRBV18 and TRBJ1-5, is NAGVMQNPRHLVRRRGQEARLRCSPMKGHSHVYWYRQLPEEGLKFMVYLQKENIIDESGMPKERFSAEFPKEGPSILRIQQVVRGDSAAYFCASSPLADNQPQHFGDGTRLSIL.

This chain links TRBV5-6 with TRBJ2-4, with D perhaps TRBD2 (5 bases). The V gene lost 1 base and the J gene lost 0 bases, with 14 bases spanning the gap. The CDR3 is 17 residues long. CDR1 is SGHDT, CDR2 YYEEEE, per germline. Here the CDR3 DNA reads TGTGCCAGCAGCTTGTGGGCCTCCCGGGGAGCCAAAAACATTCAGTACTTC. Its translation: CASSLWASRGAKNIQYF. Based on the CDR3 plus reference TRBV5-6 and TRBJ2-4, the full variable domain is DAGVTQSPTHLIKTRGQQVTLRCSPKSGHDTVSWYQQALGQGPQFIFQYYEEEERQRGNFPDRFSGHQFPNYSSELNVNALLLGDSALYLCASSLWASRGAKNIQYFGAGTRLSVL.

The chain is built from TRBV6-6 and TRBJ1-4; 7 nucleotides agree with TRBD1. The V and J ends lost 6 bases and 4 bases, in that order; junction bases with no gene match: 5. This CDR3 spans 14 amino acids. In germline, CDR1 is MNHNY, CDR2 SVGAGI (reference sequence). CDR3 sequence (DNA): TGTGCCAGCAGCCCGGGACAGTTTAATGAAAAACTGTTTTTT. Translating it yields CASSPGQFNEKLFF.

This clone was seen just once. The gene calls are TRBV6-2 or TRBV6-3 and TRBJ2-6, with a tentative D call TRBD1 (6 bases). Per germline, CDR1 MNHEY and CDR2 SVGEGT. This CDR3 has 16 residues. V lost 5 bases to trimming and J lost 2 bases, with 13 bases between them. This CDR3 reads CASSVPGVPGANVLTF. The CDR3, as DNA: TGTGCCAGCAGTGTCCCAGGGGTCCCTGGGGCCAACGTCCTGACTTTC.

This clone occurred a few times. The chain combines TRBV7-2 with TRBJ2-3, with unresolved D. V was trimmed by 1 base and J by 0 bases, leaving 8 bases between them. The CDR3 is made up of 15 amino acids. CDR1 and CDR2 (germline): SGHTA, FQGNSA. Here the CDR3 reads CASSLVWRSTDTQYF. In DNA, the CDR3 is TGTGCCAGCAGCTTAGTTTGGAGAAGCACAGATACGCAGTATTTT.

The DNA for the CDR3 is TGCGCCAGCAGTGAGGGGACAGGGTCGCCTGGGGCCAACGTCCTGACTTTC. Translated, it gives CASSEGTGSPGANVLTF. The chain recombines TRBV10-2 with TRBJ2-6; 9 bases line up with TRBD1. The CDR3 extends over 17 amino acids. Looked up from germline, CDR1 is WSHSY and CDR2 is SAAADI. The V and J ends lost 2 bases and 2 bases, in that order; junction bases with no gene match: 4.

The CDR3 DNA is TGTGCCAGCAGCTTAGGGTCAGTGGGAGCTTTCTTT. Its protein product is CASSLGSVGAFF. The chain links TRBV11-2 to TRBJ1-1; D is ambiguous. Trimming took off 1 base at V and 10 bases at J, with 10 bases between the two ends. The germline V gene has CDR1 SGHAT and CDR2 FQNNGV. The CDR3 sequence is 12 residues long.

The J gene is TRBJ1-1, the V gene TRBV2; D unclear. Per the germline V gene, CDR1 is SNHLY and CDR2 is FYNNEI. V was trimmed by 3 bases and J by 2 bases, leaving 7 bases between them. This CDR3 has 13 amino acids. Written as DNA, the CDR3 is TGTGCCAGCAGTGATGCGGGAAACACTGAAGCTTTCTTT. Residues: CASSDAGNTEAFF.

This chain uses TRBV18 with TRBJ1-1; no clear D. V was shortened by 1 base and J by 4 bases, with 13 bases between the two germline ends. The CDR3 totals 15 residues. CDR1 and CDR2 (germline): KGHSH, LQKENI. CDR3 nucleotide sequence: TGTGCCAGCTCACCACGGCAGACCCTTGGCACTGAAGCTTTCTTT. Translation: CASSPRQTLGTEAFF.

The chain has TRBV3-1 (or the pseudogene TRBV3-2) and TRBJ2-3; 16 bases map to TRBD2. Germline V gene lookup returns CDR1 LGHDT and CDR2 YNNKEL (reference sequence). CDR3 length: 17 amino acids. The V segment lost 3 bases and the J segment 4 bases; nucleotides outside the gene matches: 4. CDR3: CASSQGLAGGPSDTQYF. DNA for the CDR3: TGTGCCAGCAGCCAGGGACTAGCGGGGGGGCCATCAGATACGCAGTATTTT.

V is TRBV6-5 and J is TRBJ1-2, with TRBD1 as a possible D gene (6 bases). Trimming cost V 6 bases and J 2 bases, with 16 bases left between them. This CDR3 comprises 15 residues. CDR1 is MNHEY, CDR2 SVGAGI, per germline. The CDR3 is CASRMTGTSNYGYTF. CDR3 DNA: TGTGCCAGCAGGATGACCGGGACATCAAACTATGGCTACACCTTC.

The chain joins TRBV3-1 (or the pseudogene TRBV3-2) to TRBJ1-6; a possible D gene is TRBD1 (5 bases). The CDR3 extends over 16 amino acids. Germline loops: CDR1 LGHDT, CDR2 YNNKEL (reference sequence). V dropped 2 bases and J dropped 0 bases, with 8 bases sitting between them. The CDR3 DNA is TGTGCCAGCAGCCAACGGGGGGTCTCCTATAATTCACCCCTCCACTTT. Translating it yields CASSQRGVSYNSPLHF.

CDR3 DNA: TGTGCCAGCAGTGCGGGGAGCTTTGTCAATCAGCCCCAGCATTTT. Encoded protein: CASSAGSFVNQPQHF. The chain couples TRBV21-1 to TRBJ1-5. TRBV21-1 is a known pseudogene. The CDR3 contains 15 residues.

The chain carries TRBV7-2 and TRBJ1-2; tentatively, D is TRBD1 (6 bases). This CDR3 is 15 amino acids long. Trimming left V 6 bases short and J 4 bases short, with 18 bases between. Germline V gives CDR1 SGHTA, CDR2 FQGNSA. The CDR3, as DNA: TGTGCCAGCAGTATACGACAGGAGCTGGGCTATGGCTACACCTTC. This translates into CASSIRQELGYGYTF.

CDR3 DNA: TGTGCCAGCAGTTACTCGAACAGGGGCAATCAGCCCCAGCATTTT. This codes for CASSYSNRGNQPQHF. The chain has TRBV6-5 and TRBJ1-5; possible D gene TRBD1, 6 bases. Trimming left V 0 bases short and J 2 bases short, with 8 bases between. This CDR3 contains 15 residues. Germline V CDR1 and CDR2: MNHEY, SVGAGI.

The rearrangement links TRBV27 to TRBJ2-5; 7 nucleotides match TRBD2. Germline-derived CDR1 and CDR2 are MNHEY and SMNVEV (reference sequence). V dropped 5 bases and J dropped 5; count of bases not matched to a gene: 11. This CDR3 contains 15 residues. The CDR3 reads CASSRRWTRGETQYF. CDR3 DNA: TGTGCCAGCAGTAGGAGGTGGACTAGGGGTGAGACCCAGTACTTC.

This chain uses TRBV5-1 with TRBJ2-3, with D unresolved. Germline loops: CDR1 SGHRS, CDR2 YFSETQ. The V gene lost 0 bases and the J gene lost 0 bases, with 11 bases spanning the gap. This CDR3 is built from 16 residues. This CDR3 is CASSLGPSRSTDTQYF. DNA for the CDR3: TGCGCCAGCAGCTTGGGACCCTCGAGGAGCACAGATACGCAGTATTTT.

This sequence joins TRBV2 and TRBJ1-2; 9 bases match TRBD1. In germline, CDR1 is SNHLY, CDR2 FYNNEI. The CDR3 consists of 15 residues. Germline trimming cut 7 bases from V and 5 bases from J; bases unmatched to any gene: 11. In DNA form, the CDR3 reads TGTGCCAGCACCTCTGGACAGGGGATTAGGTATGGCTACACCTTC. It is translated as CASTSGQGIRYGYTF.

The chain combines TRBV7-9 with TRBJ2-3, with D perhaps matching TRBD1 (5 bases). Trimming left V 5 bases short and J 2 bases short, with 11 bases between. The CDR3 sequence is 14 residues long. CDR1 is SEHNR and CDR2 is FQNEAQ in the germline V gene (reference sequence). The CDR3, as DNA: TGTGCCAGCAGCCCCAGACAGTACACAGATACGCAGTATTTT. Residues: CASSPRQYTDTQYF.

The CDR3 DNA is TGTGCCAGCAGTTTAATCGGACAGGGGGCTTATGGCTACACCTTC. Translating gives CASSLIGQGAYGYTF. The chain couples TRBV27 to TRBJ1-2, with 11 positions matching TRBD1. The V and J ends lost 2 bases and 5 bases, in that order; junction bases with no gene match: 4. The germline V gene encodes CDR1 MNHEY and CDR2 SMNVEV (reference sequence). The CDR3 is 15 residues long.

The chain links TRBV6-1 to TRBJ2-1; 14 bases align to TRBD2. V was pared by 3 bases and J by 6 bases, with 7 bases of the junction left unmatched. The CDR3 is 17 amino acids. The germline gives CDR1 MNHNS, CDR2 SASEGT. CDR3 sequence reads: CASSDPGTSGGLNEQFF. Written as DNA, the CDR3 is TGTGCCAGCAGTGACCCCGGGACTAGCGGGGGTCTCAATGAGCAGTTCTTC.

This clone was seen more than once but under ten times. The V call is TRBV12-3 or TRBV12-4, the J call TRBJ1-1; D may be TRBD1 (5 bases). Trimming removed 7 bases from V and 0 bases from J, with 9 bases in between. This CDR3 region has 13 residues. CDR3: CASTKGMNTEAFF. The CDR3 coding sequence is TGTGCCAGCACCAAGGGGATGAACACTGAAGCTTTCTTT.